These 9 T cell receptor beta chains originate from one sample sequenced in a study of beta chain features in type 1 diabetes. Study conclusions and caveats: Type 1 diabetes patients had TCRB CDR3s that were shorter (moderately but significantly so) in all four CD4+ subsets.

Antigens of these TCRs are unknown. Expressed TCRB transcripts were sequenced after all isolated RNA was converted to cDNA. Clones were sequenced by immunoSEQ multiplex PCR, and TCRdb holds only the in-frame ones, with some missing. The sample yields around 260,000 clones, 24% seen once. The sequenced sample was naive CD4+ T cells from blood. All receptors derive from a woman in her twenties or thirties with type 1 diabetes.

The chain links TRBV14 to TRBJ2-1; D ambiguous. Per the germline V gene, CDR1 is SGHDN and CDR2 is FVKESK. The CDR3 totals 16 residues. V was shortened by 1 base and J by 5 bases, with 15 bases between the two germline ends. This CDR3 is CASSQVWSTTHNEQFF. Here the CDR3 DNA reads TGTGCCAGCAGCCAAGTGTGGAGTACTACACACAATGAGCAGTTCTTC.

V usage is TRBV29-1 and J usage is TRBJ2-5; TRBD2 aligns across 10 bases. This CDR3 contains 17 residues. CDR1 and CDR2 (germline): SQVTM, ANQGSEA. V was pared by 2 bases and J by 4 bases, with 13 bases of the junction left unmatched. This CDR3 is CSVERRAGGPFGETQYF. The CDR3 nucleotides read TGCAGCGTTGAAAGGCGAGCGGGAGGGCCGTTTGGAGAGACCCAGTACTTC.

This clone has only a few counts. V and J are TRBV30 and TRBJ2-3; 7 nucleotides align to TRBD2. Germline CDR1 GTSNPN, CDR2 SVGIG (reference sequence). The CDR3 length is 15 residues. With 1 base clipped from V and 2 bases from J, the junction kept 6 bases outside the gene matches. The CDR3 spells CAWSGASGSTDTQYF. The CDR3 DNA follows: TGTGCCTGGAGTGGGGCTAGCGGTTCCACAGATACGCAGTATTTT.

The chain uses TRBV6-4 and TRBJ2-1, with 7 bases aligning to TRBD1. Trimming removed 10 bases from V and 7 bases from J; junction bases left unmatched: 7. The CDR3 has 12 residues. Germline loops: CDR1 MRHNA, CDR2 SNTAGT. The CDR3 is CANRQGMNEQFF. CDR3 sequence (DNA): TGTGCCAACCGACAGGGTATGAATGAGCAGTTCTTC.

This clone was found a few times. The chain links TRBV28 to TRBJ2-1, with 7 bases aligning to TRBD2. The CDR3 runs to 14 residues. V was clipped by 5 bases and J by 5 bases; unmatched bases: 6. Germline CDR1 and CDR2: MDHEN and SYDVKM. The CDR3 spells CASSGGGPNNEQFF. The CDR3 DNA is TGTGCCAGCAGTGGGGGAGGGCCCAACAATGAGCAGTTCTTC. Using reference TRBV28 and TRBJ2-1 for the parts outside the CDR3, the full variable domain is DVKVTQSSRYLVKRTGEKVFLECVQDMDHENMFWYRQDPGLGLRLIYFSYDVKMKEKGDIPEGYSVSREKKERFSLILESASTNQTSMYLCASSGGGPNNEQFFGPGTRLTVL.

In its sample, this clone was seen a few times. The rearrangement joins TRBV14 to TRBJ1-2, with D possibly TRBD1 on 5 matching bases. The CDR3 runs 13 residues. Trimming pared 1 base from V and 7 bases from J, leaving 10 bases between. Germline CDR1 and CDR2: SGHDN and FVKESK. CDR3 loop: CASSQVRQSGYTF. In DNA, the CDR3 is TGTGCCAGCAGCCAAGTTCGACAGAGTGGCTACACCTTC.

This clone was counted only a few times. The chain uses TRBV9 and TRBJ2-1, with a possible D match to TRBD2 (6 bases). Germline assignment: CDR1 SGDLS and CDR2 YYNGEE. V lost 3 bases, J lost 11 bases, and 15 bases lay in between. This CDR3 has 13 residues. The CDR3 DNA sequence: TGTGCCAGCAGCGAGGAGCGGGTGACGCAGCAGTTCTTC. Translating gives CASSEERVTQQFF.

This clone has a handful of counts. The chain joins TRBV5-1 to TRBJ2-7; TRBD1 might be the D (7 bases). Germline V gives CDR1 SGHRS, CDR2 YFSETQ. There are 14 residues in the CDR3. V lost 3 bases to trimming and J lost 4 bases, with 14 bases between them. CDR3 DNA sequence: TGCGCCAGCAGCTCGACAGGGAGGAATTACGAGCAGTACTTC. It specifies CASSSTGRNYEQYF.

This chain joins TRBV29-1 and TRBJ1-4, with 8 bases fitting TRBD1. V lost 6 bases and J lost 0; bases outside the gene matches: 9. The CDR3 is 16 amino acids. Germline-derived CDR1 and CDR2 are SQVTM and ANQGSEA. The CDR3 bases are TGCAGCGTAACCGGGACAGGTTCCCCAACTAATGAAAAACTGTTTTTT. Amino acid sequence: CSVTGTGSPTNEKLFF. Full variable domain (missing parts from reference TRBV29-1 and TRBJ1-4): SAVISQKPSRDICQRGTSLTIQCQVDSQVTMMFWYRQQPGQSLTLIATANQGSEATYESGFVIDKFPISRPNLTFSTLTVSNMSPEDSSIYLCSVTGTGSPTNEKLFFGSGTQLSVL.